This T cell receptor (beta chain) came from a study of T cells in AML relapse after transplant (dated by TCRdb to the late 2010s). In the study overall: This retrospective study examined inhibitory receptor expression and TCR repertoires of bone marrow T cells in patients who received allogeneic HSCT for myeloid malignancy. TCR sequencing of unsorted bone marrow included three healthy donors, three patients in long-term complete remission, and three patients who were relapsing after HSCT. What the research found in general, with its limitations: Skewed bone marrow repertoires were observed in transplanted patients regardless of outcome, with the top 10 alpha clonotypes reaching 30% to 35% (remission) and 39% to 50% (relapse) versus roughly 20% in healthy donors. The TCR repertoire comparisons were based on very few samples, with only three individuals in each group for unsorted bone marrow.

This clonotype is characterized as large (0.1 to 1%). Its target antigen remains unknown. No clone much larger than this one lies a single base away; base qualities are absent. For patient comparisons, bone marrow from healthy donors was used as the control group. Sequences SGDLS (CDR1) and YYNGEE (CDR2) are obtained from the germline V gene. V was cut back by 1 base and J by 0 bases, leaving a gap of 5 bases between them. Spanning cysteine to phenylalanine, the CDR3 consists of 13 amino acids. Only CDR3 DNA is held: 39 bases, read in frame from base 1. The library was made by PCR. TCR alpha and beta chains were amplified from RNA with a modified RACE PCR protocol rather than multiplex PCR. An Illumina MiSeq was used to sequence the libraries, and raw reads were demultiplexed using sample-specific barcode combinations. In the paper's pipeline: TCR clonotypes were identified from the sequencing reads using MiXCR software. TCRdb reworked the public reads: Q25 trimming with fastp, MiXCR clone assembly, productive beta chains retained. Rows are combined by CDR3 protein, so each entry shows the most common genes and DNA. TCRdb, not the authors, supplied the V and J calls. Counted in this sample were about 1,000 distinct CDR3 sequences; under 20% of them appeared once. The biggest ten clones account for 5.5% to 8% of the sample.

The chain is assembled from TRBV9 and TRBJ2-7, and TRBD1 may be the D gene, going by 5 matching bases. This sequence originates from a human donor in good health. Sequencing was performed on bone marrow. The CDR3 region has the sequence CASSVQGSYEQYF. The DNA reads as follows: TGTGCCAGCAGCGTACAGGGCTCCTACGAGCAGTACTTC. With all but the CDR3 taken from the reference TRBV9 and TRBJ2-7 genes, the full variable domain is: DSGVTQTPKHLITATGQRVTLRCSPRSGDLSVYWYQQSLDQGLQFLIQYYNGEERAKGNILERFSAQQFPDLHSELNLSSLELGDSALYFCASSVQGSYEQYFGPGTRLTVT.